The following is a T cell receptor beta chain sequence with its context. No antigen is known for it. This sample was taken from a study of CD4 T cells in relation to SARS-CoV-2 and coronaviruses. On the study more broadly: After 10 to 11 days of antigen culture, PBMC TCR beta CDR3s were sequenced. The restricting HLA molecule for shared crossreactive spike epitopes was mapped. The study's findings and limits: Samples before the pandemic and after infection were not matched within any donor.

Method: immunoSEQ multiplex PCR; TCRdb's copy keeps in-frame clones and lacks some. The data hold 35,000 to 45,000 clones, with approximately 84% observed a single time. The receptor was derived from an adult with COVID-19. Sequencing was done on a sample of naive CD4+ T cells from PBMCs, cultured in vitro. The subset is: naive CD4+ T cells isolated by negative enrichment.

The CDR3 region is CASSYTNRDGTYGYTF. The CDR3 nucleotides read TGTGCCAGCAGTTACACGAACCGGGATGGAACATATGGCTACACCTTC. The chain couples TRBV6-6 to TRBJ1-2; no firm D call. Trimming cost V 2 bases and J 5 bases, with 18 bases left between them. Germline lookup yields CDR1 MNHNY and CDR2 SVGAGI (reference sequence). The CDR3 covers 16 residues.